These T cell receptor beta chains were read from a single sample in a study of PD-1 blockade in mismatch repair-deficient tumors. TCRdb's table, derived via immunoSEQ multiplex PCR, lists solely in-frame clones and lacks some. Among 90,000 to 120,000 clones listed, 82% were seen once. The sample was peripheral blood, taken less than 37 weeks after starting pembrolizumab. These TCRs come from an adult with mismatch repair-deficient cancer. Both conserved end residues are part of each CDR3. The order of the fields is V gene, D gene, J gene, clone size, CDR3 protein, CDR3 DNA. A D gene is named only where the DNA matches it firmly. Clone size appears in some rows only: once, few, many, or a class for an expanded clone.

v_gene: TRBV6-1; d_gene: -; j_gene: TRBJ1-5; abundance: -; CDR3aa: CASSESPKVGPQHF; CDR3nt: TGTGCCAGCAGTGAAAGTCCGAAGGTCGGGCCCCAGCATTTT
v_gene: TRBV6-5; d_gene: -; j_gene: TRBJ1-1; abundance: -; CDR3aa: CASSYSQGNTEAFF; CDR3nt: TGTGCCAGCAGTTACTCCCAGGGAAACACTGAAGCTTTCTTT
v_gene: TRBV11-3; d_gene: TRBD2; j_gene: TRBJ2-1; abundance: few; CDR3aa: CASSLSGSFNEQFF; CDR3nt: TGTGCCAGCAGTCTGAGCGGGAGCTTCAATGAGCAGTTCTTC
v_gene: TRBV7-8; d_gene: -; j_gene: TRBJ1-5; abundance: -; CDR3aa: CASSPVYFQPQHF; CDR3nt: TGTGCCAGCAGCCCGGTTTACTTCCAGCCCCAGCATTTT
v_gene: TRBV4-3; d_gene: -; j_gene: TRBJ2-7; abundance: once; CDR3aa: CASSPQRGSYEQYF; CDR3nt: TGCGCCAGCAGCCCCCAACGGGGGAGCTACGAGCAGTACTTC
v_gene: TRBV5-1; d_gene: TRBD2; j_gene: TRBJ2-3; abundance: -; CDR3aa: CASSLGVAGETTDTQYF; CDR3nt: TGCGCCAGCAGCTTGGGGGTAGCGGGAGAGACCACAGATACGCAGTATTTT
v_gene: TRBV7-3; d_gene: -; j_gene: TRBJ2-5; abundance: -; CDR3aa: CASSPTSSETQYF; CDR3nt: TGTGCCAGCAGCCCAACTAGCTCAGAGACCCAGTACTTC
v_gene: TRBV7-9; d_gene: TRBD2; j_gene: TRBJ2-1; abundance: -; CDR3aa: CASSISIAGDYNEQFF; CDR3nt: TGTGCCAGCAGCATTAGTATAGCGGGAGACTACAATGAGCAGTTCTTC
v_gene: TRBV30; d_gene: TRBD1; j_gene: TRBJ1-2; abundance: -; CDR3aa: CAWGRTGGAANYGYTF; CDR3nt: TGTGCCTGGGGCCGTACAGGGGGTGCAGCTAACTATGGCTACACCTTC
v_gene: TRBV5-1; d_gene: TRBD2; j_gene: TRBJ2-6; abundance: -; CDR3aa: CASSGTSGNSGANVLTF; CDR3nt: TGCGCCAGCAGCGGGACTAGCGGGAACTCTGGGGCCAACGTCCTGACTTTC
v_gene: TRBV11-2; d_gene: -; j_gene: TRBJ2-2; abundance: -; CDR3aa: CASSTTRQNTGELFF; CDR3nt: TGTGCCAGCAGCACGACGAGGCAGAACACCGGGGAGCTGTTTTTT
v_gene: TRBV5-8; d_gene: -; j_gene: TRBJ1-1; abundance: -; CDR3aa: CASSSTGPGGAFF; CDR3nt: TGTGCCAGCAGCTCAACAGGGCCTGGAGGGGCTTTCTTT
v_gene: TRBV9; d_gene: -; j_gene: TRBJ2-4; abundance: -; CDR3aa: CASSVGGANIQYF; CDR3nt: TGTGCCAGCAGCGTAGGGGGGGCAAACATTCAGTACTTC
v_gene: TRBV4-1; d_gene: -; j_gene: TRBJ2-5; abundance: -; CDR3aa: CASSQDYGWGSLETQYF; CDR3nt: TGCGCCAGCAGCCAAGATTACGGCTGGGGATCGTTGGAGACCCAGTACTTC
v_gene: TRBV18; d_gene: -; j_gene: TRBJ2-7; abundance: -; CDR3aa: CASSSSGDEQYF; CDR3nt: TGTGCCAGCTCATCGTCCGGCGACGAGCAGTACTTC
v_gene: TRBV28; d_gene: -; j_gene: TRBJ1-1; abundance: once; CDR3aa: CASSTTGTGNTEAFF; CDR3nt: TGTGCCAGCAGTACCACAGGGACGGGGAACACTGAAGCTTTCTTT
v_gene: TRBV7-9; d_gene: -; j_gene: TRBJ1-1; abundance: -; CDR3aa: CASSLENYRVLITEAFF; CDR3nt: TGTGCCAGCAGCTTAGAAAACTACCGGGTCCTGATTACTGAAGCTTTCTTT
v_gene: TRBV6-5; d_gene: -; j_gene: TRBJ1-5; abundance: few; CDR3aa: CASSPNTNQPQHF; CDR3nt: TGTGCCAGCAGTCCAAATACCAATCAGCCCCAGCATTTT
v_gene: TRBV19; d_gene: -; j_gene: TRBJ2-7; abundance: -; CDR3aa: CASRRGSSYEQYF; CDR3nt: TGTGCCAGTAGAAGGGGAAGCTCCTACGAGCAGTACTTC
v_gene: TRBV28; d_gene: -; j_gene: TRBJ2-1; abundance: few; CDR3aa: CASTGGLQQFF; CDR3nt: TGTGCCAGCACCGGAGGACTGCAGCAGTTCTTC
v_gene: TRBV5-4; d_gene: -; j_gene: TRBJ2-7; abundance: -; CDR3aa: CASSLAIAGMYEQYF; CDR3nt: TGTGCCAGCAGCTTGGCCATCGCGGGAATGTACGAGCAGTACTTC
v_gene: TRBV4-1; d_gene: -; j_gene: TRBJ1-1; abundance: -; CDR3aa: CASSQGLGEMNTEAFF; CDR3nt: TGCGCCAGCAGCCAAGGCCTGGGAGAGATGAACACTGAAGCTTTCTTT
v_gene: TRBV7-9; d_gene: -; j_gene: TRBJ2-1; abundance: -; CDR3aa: CASSRSGVDEQFF; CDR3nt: TGTGCCAGCAGCCGATCGGGCGTGGATGAGCAGTTCTTC
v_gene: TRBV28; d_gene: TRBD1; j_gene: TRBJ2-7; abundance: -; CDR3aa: CASSFVAGGNEQYF; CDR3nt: TGTGCCAGCAGTTTTGTCGCAGGGGGCAACGAGCAGTACTTC
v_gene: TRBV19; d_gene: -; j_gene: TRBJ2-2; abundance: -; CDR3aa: CASSTQQGSHGELFF; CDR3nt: TGTGCCAGTAGTACGCAACAGGGATCCCACGGGGAGCTGTTTTTT
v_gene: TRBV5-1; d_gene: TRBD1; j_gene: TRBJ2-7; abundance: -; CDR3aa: CASSSGTAASYEQYF; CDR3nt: TGCGCCAGCAGCTCTGGGACAGCCGCTTCCTACGAGCAGTACTTC
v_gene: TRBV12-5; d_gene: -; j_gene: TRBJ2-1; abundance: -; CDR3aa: CASGFPSSAHPNEQFF; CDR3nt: TGTGCTAGTGGTTTTCCGTCCAGCGCTCACCCAAATGAGCAGTTCTTC
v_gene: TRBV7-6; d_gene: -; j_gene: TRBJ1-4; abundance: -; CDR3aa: CASSAYGGVTNEKLFF; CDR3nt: TGTGCCAGCAGCGCGTACGGCGGGGTTACTAATGAAAAACTGTTTTTT
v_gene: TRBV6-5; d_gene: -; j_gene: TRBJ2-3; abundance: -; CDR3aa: CASSYMDTQYF; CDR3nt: TGTGCCAGCAGTTATATGGATACGCAGTATTTT